This is a list of T cell receptor beta chains from one sample in a study of blood T cell repertoires in COVID-19. This table comes from immunoSEQ multiplex PCR, and its TCRdb copy is limited to in-frame clones, with some not included. The repertoire holds some 130,000 clones, with about 83% as singletons. Input material: peripheral blood. The receptors stem from a man aged 40-55 years with active or convalescent COVID-19. Both conserved end residues are part of each CDR3.

J gene,V gene,CDR3 protein
TRBJ2-3,TRBV29-1,CSLLVRGTDTQYF
TRBJ1-2,TRBV25-1,CASSGSGTVNYGYTF
TRBJ1-6,TRBV19,CASSSDSLNSPLHF
TRBJ2-3,TRBV11-2,CASSFIAGGRDTQYF
TRBJ2-3,TRBV12-5,CASGLGSGGAQDTQYF
TRBJ2-2,TRBV11-3,CASSSNPLAGGGELFF
TRBJ1-1,TRBV9,CASSPRSTGSTEAFF
TRBJ2-6,TRBV4-3,CASSQDTGKGANVLTF
TRBJ1-5,TRBV19,CAAGTGNQPQHF
TRBJ1-2,TRBV19,CASSPRQGAHNGYTF
TRBJ2-7,TRBV4-3,CASSQELGGQQYF
TRBJ2-1,TRBV3-1/TRBV3-2,CASSQRGGSNEQFF
TRBJ2-7,TRBV10-3,CATIAGGSSYEQYF
TRBJ2-7,TRBV15,CATSRRGESYEQYF
TRBJ2-7,TRBV6-5,CASTGASAGYEQYF
TRBJ1-2,TRBV6-5,CASSANQAYGYAF
TRBJ2-7,TRBV6-5,CASSKRTDGSYEQYF
TRBJ1-2,TRBV30,CAWSFPGGNYGYTF
TRBJ2-2,TRBV9,CASSPRGDRNTGELFF
TRBJ2-7,TRBV6-6,CASSSWTSGGYEQYF
TRBJ2-1,TRBV19,CASSVLTGFNEQFF
TRBJ2-4,TRBV21-1,CASSNPLRQGAAKNIQYF
TRBJ1-6,TRBV5-1,CASSLGQGNSPLHF
TRBJ1-1,TRBV6-2/TRBV6-3,CASSYSWGSGEAFF
TRBJ2-2,TRBV6-2/TRBV6-3,CASSYPTRGGSTGELFF
TRBJ2-2,TRBV10-3,CAISFGKNTGELFF
TRBJ1-1,TRBV9,CASSPGVNTEAFF